The subject of this entry is one T cell receptor (beta chain). Its antigen is as yet unknown. This specimen comes from a study of response to subunit inactivated influenza vaccine. CDR1 is MGHDK, CDR2 SYGVNS, per germline. The V and J ends lost 0 bases and 6 bases respectively, with 14 bases between them. The CDR3 has 16 residues. Study findings and constraints: Researchers suggested that each seasonal influenza vaccination recruits few new T cells.

TCRdb processed the RT-PCR reads anew with MiXCR; each CDR3 protein has one entry. This sample yields around 480,000 distinct CDR3 sequences, of which approximately 15% are seen a single time; around 3% belongs to the top ten. The sequencing here drew on CD4+ T cells sorted from PBMCs, taken around 2 years after vaccination. This TCR was sampled from a man aged 45 to 70 who received an inactivated influenza vaccine. V gene TRBV25-1 combines with J gene TRBJ1-4; D ambiguous. The CDR3, as DNA: TGTGCCAGCAGTGAATATCTGGGCCCGGGCGATGAAAAACTGTTTTTT. It yields the protein CASSEYLGPGDEKLFF.